This TCR beta chain was sequenced for a study of OX40 agonist ivuxolimab in advanced cancers. This clone was observed once. Some clones are missing from TCRdb's copy, which holds only in-frame ones; the method was immunoSEQ multiplex PCR. Here the sample spans about 45,000 clones, approximately 90% being singletons. Patients with a history of autoimmune disease or on systemic immunosuppression were excluded. CDR3 length: 11 residues. V lost 5 bases and J lost 9, with 11 bases in between. The germline gives CDR1 DFQATT, CDR2 SNEGSKA (reference sequence). The receptor's source is an adult with an advanced solid tumor such as melanoma, head and neck, liver or kidney cancer. Here the sequenced sample was CD4+ or CD8+ T cells sorted from blood, taken in a trial of the OX40 agonist ivuxolimab. This chain joins TRBV20-1 and TRBJ2-1, with D tentatively TRBD1 (5 bases). CDR3 DNA sequence: TGCAGTGCTCCCCAGGGTGGTGAGCAGTTCTTC. Its protein is CSAPQGGEQFF.